This TCR beta chain originates from a study of Tregs in tolerant kidney transplant recipients. The CDR3 length is 16 residues. Germline V lookup: CDR1 MNHNY, CDR2 SVGAGI (reference sequence). The germline V and J ends were trimmed by 0 bases and 4 bases, with 12 bases remaining between them. The data were produced by immunoSEQ multiplex PCR, yet TCRdb's version contains in-frame clones alone and is incomplete. The sample contains 100,000 to 150,000 clones, about 91% of which appear only once. This receptor was identified in a human donor in good health. Material for sequencing was CD4+ T cells from blood. The genes are TRBV6-6 and TRBJ2-2; D unresolved. CDR3 in amino acids: CASSYSYRSSTGELFF. The CDR3, as DNA: TGTGCCAGCAGTTACTCGTACAGATCCAGCACCGGGGAGCTGTTTTTT.